Sequencing of this T cell receptor beta chain was carried out in a study of T cell repertoires in cytomegalovirus infection. Whole-study context: In public TCR beta signatures, there were indications of both CMV infection and matching HLA type.

In regard to this clonotype: As yet, its antigen is unknown.

TCRdb called the reads again in MiXCR, with one record for every CDR3 protein. The table has 300,000 or so distinct CDR3 sequences, about 23% seen once. Study-wide results and limits: Ex vivo, HLA-C-restricted CMV-specific TCR beta clonotypes prevailed over the rest of the response.

V lost 0 bases and J lost 6, with 12 bases in between. The length of the CDR3 is 15 residues. Germline V gives CDR1 ENHRY, CDR2 SYGVKD. What was sequenced was PBMCs. The clonotype was recovered from a human donor in good health (CMV status not recorded). Some clones in this sample may be carry-over from other donors' samples. The chain combines TRBV10-3 with TRBJ1-5; D gene ambiguous. CDR3 protein: CAISESGRASQPQHF. The CDR3 coding sequence is TGTGCCATCAGTGAGTCGGGAAGGGCAAGTCAGCCCCAGCATTTT.